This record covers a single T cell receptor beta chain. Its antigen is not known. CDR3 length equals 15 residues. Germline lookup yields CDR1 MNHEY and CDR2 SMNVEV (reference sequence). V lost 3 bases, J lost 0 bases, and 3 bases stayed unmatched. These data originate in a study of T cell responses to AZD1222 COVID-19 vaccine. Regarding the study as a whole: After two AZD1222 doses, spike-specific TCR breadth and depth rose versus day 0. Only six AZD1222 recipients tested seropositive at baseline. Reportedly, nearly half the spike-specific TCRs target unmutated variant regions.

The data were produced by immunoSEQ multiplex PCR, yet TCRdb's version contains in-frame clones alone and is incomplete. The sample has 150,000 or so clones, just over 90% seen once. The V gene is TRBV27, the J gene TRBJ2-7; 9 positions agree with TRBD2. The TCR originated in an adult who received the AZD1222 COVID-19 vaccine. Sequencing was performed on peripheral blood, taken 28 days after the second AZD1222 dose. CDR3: CASSFDSGSSYEQYF. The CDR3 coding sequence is TGTGCCAGCAGTTTCGATAGCGGGAGCTCCTACGAGCAGTACTTC.